A selection of T cell receptor beta chains follows, all from one sample in a study of T cells in localized non-small cell lung cancer. Method: immunoSEQ multiplex PCR; TCRdb's copy keeps in-frame clones and lacks some. Here the sample spans more than 35,000 clones, approximately 94% being singletons. The sample was peripheral blood, taken before any cancer treatment. The receptors stem from a female donor over 55 with stage I lung adenocarcinoma. Both conserved end residues are part of each CDR3. The order of the fields is CDR3 protein, CDR3 DNA, V gene, J gene, D gene, clone size. D genes are given only for firm matches. Expanded clones are given a class, and other clones once, few, many or no size at all.

CDR3 protein: CASSSLRRGQANEKLFF
CDR3 DNA: TGTGCCAGCAGCTCACTACGTCGGGGACAGGCCAATGAAAAACTGTTTTTT
V gene: TRBV5-6
J gene: TRBJ1-4
D gene: TRBD1
clone size: once

CDR3 protein: CAVTRGMNTEAFF
CDR3 DNA: TGTGCCGTTACCCGTGGGATGAACACTGAAGCTTTCTTT
V gene: TRBV6-5
J gene: TRBJ1-1
D gene: -
clone size: -

CDR3 protein: CATSRAIAGGLDTQYF
CDR3 DNA: TGTGCCACCAGCAGGGCCATCGCGGGGGGGCTAGATACGCAGTATTTT
V gene: TRBV15
J gene: TRBJ2-3
D gene: TRBD2
clone size: -

CDR3 protein: CASSSHRANSPLHF
CDR3 DNA: TGTGCCAGCAGTTCCCACAGGGCTAATTCACCCCTCCACTTT
V gene: TRBV28
J gene: TRBJ1-6
D gene: -
clone size: -

CDR3 protein: CASSVAAGGPYNEQFF
CDR3 DNA: TGTGCCAGCAGCGTAGCTGCGGGGGGGCCCTACAATGAGCAGTTCTTC
V gene: TRBV9
J gene: TRBJ2-1
D gene: TRBD2
clone size: -

CDR3 protein: CASSFRPAPDEKLFF
CDR3 DNA: TGTGCCAGCAGCTTCCGACCGGCTCCAGATGAAAAACTGTTTTTT
V gene: TRBV5-5
J gene: TRBJ1-4
D gene: -
clone size: once

CDR3 protein: CASWWWVNTEAFF
CDR3 DNA: TGTGCCAGCTGGTGGTGGGTGAACACTGAAGCTTTCTTT
V gene: TRBV6-1
J gene: TRBJ1-1
D gene: -
clone size: -

CDR3 protein: CASSLDPGGHTGELFF
CDR3 DNA: TGTGCCAGCAGCTTGGACCCGGGGGGGCATACCGGGGAGCTGTTTTTT
V gene: TRBV5-6
J gene: TRBJ2-2
D gene: TRBD2
clone size: -

CDR3 protein: CASSPFRDSSYEQYF
CDR3 DNA: TGTGCCAGCTCACCCTTCCGGGACAGTTCCTACGAGCAGTACTTC
V gene: TRBV18
J gene: TRBJ2-7
D gene: TRBD1
clone size: -

CDR3 protein: CASSFTGGGEKLFF
CDR3 DNA: TGTGCCAGCAGTTTTACAGGGGGAGGGGAAAAACTGTTTTTT
V gene: TRBV27
J gene: TRBJ1-4
D gene: TRBD1
clone size: -

CDR3 protein: CASILPGANVLTF
CDR3 DNA: TGTGCCAGCATCCTTCCTGGGGCCAACGTCCTGACTTTC
V gene: TRBV25-1
J gene: TRBJ2-6
D gene: -
clone size: -

CDR3 protein: CSISTGTTFF
CDR3 DNA: TGCAGTATATCGACAGGGACAACGTTTTTT
V gene: TRBV20-1
J gene: TRBJ1-4
D gene: TRBD1
clone size: -

CDR3 protein: CASSYGGIHNEQFF
CDR3 DNA: TGTGCCAGCAGTTACGGAGGGATCCACAATGAGCAGTTCTTC
V gene: TRBV6-5
J gene: TRBJ2-1
D gene: -
clone size: -

CDR3 protein: CASSLGVAGGREETQYF
CDR3 DNA: TGCGCCAGCAGCTTGGGTGTAGCGGGGGGCCGGGAAGAGACCCAGTACTTC
V gene: TRBV5-1
J gene: TRBJ2-5
D gene: TRBD2
clone size: -

CDR3 protein: CASSPGQYYGYTF
CDR3 DNA: TGTGCCAGCTCACCCGGACAGTACTATGGCTACACCTTC
V gene: TRBV18
J gene: TRBJ1-2
D gene: -
clone size: -

CDR3 protein: CASSGPTGALTEAFF
CDR3 DNA: TGTGCCAGCAGCGGTCCAACAGGGGCCCTAACTGAAGCTTTCTTT
V gene: TRBV9
J gene: TRBJ1-1
D gene: TRBD1
clone size: -

CDR3 protein: CASISGPPQTEAFF
CDR3 DNA: TGTGCCAGCATTTCAGGACCACCCCAGACTGAAGCTTTCTTT
V gene: TRBV28
J gene: TRBJ1-1
D gene: -
clone size: -

CDR3 protein: CASSLAGLAGVGELFF
CDR3 DNA: TGCGCCAGCAGCTTGGCCGGACTAGCGGGGGTCGGGGAGCTGTTTTTT
V gene: TRBV5-1
J gene: TRBJ2-2
D gene: TRBD2
clone size: once

CDR3 protein: CASSTRTGTDNSPLHF
CDR3 DNA: TGCGCCAGCAGCACCCGGACAGGAACAGATAATTCACCCCTCCACTTT
V gene: TRBV5-1
J gene: TRBJ1-6
D gene: TRBD1
clone size: -

CDR3 protein: CATSSTGRGRDNEQFF
CDR3 DNA: TGTGCCACCAGCAGCACAGGAAGGGGAAGGGACAATGAGCAGTTCTTC
V gene: TRBV15
J gene: TRBJ2-1
D gene: -
clone size: -

CDR3 protein: CASSLVGGANTGELFF
CDR3 DNA: TGTGCCAGCAGCTTAGTAGGGGGGGCGAACACCGGGGAGCTGTTTTTT
V gene: TRBV7-2
J gene: TRBJ2-2
D gene: -
clone size: -

CDR3 protein: CASSSRLARGELFF
CDR3 DNA: TGTGCCAGCAGCTCCCGACTAGCGCGCGGGGAGCTGTTTTTT
V gene: TRBV5-6
J gene: TRBJ2-2
D gene: TRBD2
clone size: -

CDR3 protein: CASSFIGQTEAFF
CDR3 DNA: TGTGCCAGCAGCTTTATTGGACAGACTGAAGCTTTCTTT
V gene: TRBV11-1
J gene: TRBJ1-1
D gene: -
clone size: -

CDR3 protein: CASSLVTGQVNQPQHF
CDR3 DNA: TGTGCCAGCAGCTTAGTGACGGGACAGGTTAATCAGCCCCAGCATTTT
V gene: TRBV7-2
J gene: TRBJ1-5
D gene: TRBD1
clone size: -

CDR3 protein: CASTLVFVATNTEAFF
CDR3 DNA: TGTGCCAGCACCCTCGTCTTTGTGGCCACAAACACTGAAGCTTTCTTT
V gene: TRBV28
J gene: TRBJ1-1
D gene: -
clone size: -

CDR3 protein: CASSQSQQETQYF
CDR3 DNA: TGCGCCAGCAGTCAATCGCAACAAGAGACCCAGTACTTC
V gene: TRBV23-1
J gene: TRBJ2-5
D gene: -
clone size: -

CDR3 protein: CASSEYGTGGAYGYTF
CDR3 DNA: TGTGCCAGCAGTGAATACGGGACAGGGGGGGCCTATGGCTACACCTTC
V gene: TRBV25-1
J gene: TRBJ1-2
D gene: TRBD1
clone size: -

CDR3 protein: CASSLGTASEAFF
CDR3 DNA: TGTGCCAGCAGTCTCGGGACAGCTTCTGAAGCTTTCTTT
V gene: TRBV27
J gene: TRBJ1-1
D gene: TRBD1
clone size: -

CDR3 protein: CASSLQSSYNSPLHF
CDR3 DNA: TGTGCCAGCAGCTTGCAGAGCTCCTATAATTCACCCCTCCACTTT
V gene: TRBV5-6
J gene: TRBJ1-6
D gene: -
clone size: -

CDR3 protein: CATSRDYSRAGHGYTF
CDR3 DNA: TGTGCCACCAGCAGAGATTATAGCAGGGCGGGCCATGGCTACACCTTC
V gene: TRBV15
J gene: TRBJ1-2
D gene: -
clone size: -

CDR3 protein: CAIRTRLSGNTIYF
CDR3 DNA: TGTGCCATCAGGACCAGGCTCTCTGGAAACACCATATATTTT
V gene: TRBV10-3
J gene: TRBJ1-3
D gene: -
clone size: -

CDR3 protein: CASSFSTVYGYTF
CDR3 DNA: TGTGCCAGCAGCTTCAGCACAGTCTATGGCTACACCTTC
V gene: TRBV7-3
J gene: TRBJ1-2
D gene: -
clone size: -

CDR3 protein: CASSLGVRTNTGELFF
CDR3 DNA: TGTGCCAGCAGCTTAGGCGTCAGAACGAACACCGGGGAGCTGTTTTTT
V gene: TRBV11-3
J gene: TRBJ2-2
D gene: -
clone size: -

CDR3 protein: CASRRTADSNQPQHF
CDR3 DNA: TGTGCCAGCAGGAGGACAGCAGATAGCAATCAGCCCCAGCATTTT
V gene: TRBV6-4
J gene: TRBJ1-5
D gene: -
clone size: once

CDR3 protein: CASARQVSNQPQHF
CDR3 DNA: TGTGCCAGCGCTCGACAGGTTAGCAATCAGCCCCAGCATTTT
V gene: TRBV6-1
J gene: TRBJ1-5
D gene: -
clone size: -

CDR3 protein: CSVPGWMTFSDGAFF
CDR3 DNA: TGCAGCGTTCCTGGCTGGATGACGTTCTCGGACGGGGCTTTCTTT
V gene: TRBV29-1
J gene: TRBJ1-1
D gene: -
clone size: -

CDR3 protein: CASSPAFGGNYGYTF
CDR3 DNA: TGTGCCAGCAGTCCCGCCTTTGGCGGAAACTATGGCTACACCTTC
V gene: TRBV28
J gene: TRBJ1-2
D gene: -
clone size: -

CDR3 protein: CASSLQGAMNTEAFF
CDR3 DNA: TGTGCCAGCAGCTTACAGGGGGCAATGAACACTGAAGCTTTCTTT
V gene: TRBV7-9
J gene: TRBJ1-1
D gene: TRBD1
clone size: -

CDR3 protein: CASSVGIGTYEQYF
CDR3 DNA: TGTGCCAGCAGCGTAGGTATAGGGACGTACGAGCAGTACTTC
V gene: TRBV9
J gene: TRBJ2-7
D gene: -
clone size: -

CDR3 protein: CSSRQGTAGELFF
CDR3 DNA: TGCAGCTCCCGACAGGGAACGGCCGGGGAGCTGTTTTTT
V gene: TRBV29-1
J gene: TRBJ2-2
D gene: TRBD1
clone size: -

CDR3 protein: CASSTDVNYGYTF
CDR3 DNA: TGTGCCAGTAGTACGGACGTGAACTATGGCTACACCTTC
V gene: TRBV19
J gene: TRBJ1-2
D gene: -
clone size: -

CDR3 protein: CASSASWTGDQPQHF
CDR3 DNA: TGTGCCAGCAGTGCTTCCTGGACAGGGGATCAGCCCCAGCATTTT
V gene: TRBV27
J gene: TRBJ1-5
D gene: TRBD1
clone size: -

CDR3 protein: CASSSGTDYGYTF
CDR3 DNA: TGTGCCAGCAGTTCCGGGACAGACTATGGCTACACCTTC
V gene: TRBV6-6
J gene: TRBJ1-2
D gene: TRBD1
clone size: few

CDR3 protein: CASSGDRDQPQHF
CDR3 DNA: TGTGCCAGCAGTGGGGACAGAGATCAGCCCCAGCATTTT
V gene: TRBV6-1
J gene: TRBJ1-5
D gene: TRBD1
clone size: -

CDR3 protein: CASSSPPGTSGGVDTQYF
CDR3 DNA: TGTGCCAGCAGCTCCCCCCCCGGGACTAGCGGGGGGGTGGATACGCAGTATTTT
V gene: TRBV13
J gene: TRBJ2-3
D gene: TRBD2
clone size: -

CDR3 protein: CASSPTNRGYNEKLFF
CDR3 DNA: TGCGCCAGCAGCCCGACTAACAGGGGGTATAATGAAAAACTGTTTTTT
V gene: TRBV4-1
J gene: TRBJ1-4
D gene: TRBD1
clone size: -

CDR3 protein: CASRTITSGEETQYF
CDR3 DNA: TGCGCCAGCAGAACGATAACTAGCGGGGAGGAGACCCAGTACTTC
V gene: TRBV5-1
J gene: TRBJ2-5
D gene: TRBD2
clone size: -

CDR3 protein: CASSIWGGPRLGTQYF
CDR3 DNA: TGTGCCAGTAGTATCTGGGGGGGACCCCGGTTAGGTACGCAGTATTTT
V gene: TRBV19
J gene: TRBJ2-3
D gene: TRBD2
clone size: -

CDR3 protein: CASSGGQNTEAFF
CDR3 DNA: TGCGCCAGCAGCGGCGGACAGAACACTGAAGCTTTCTTT
V gene: TRBV5-1
J gene: TRBJ1-1
D gene: -
clone size: -

CDR3 protein: CASSSTSGVLETQYF
CDR3 DNA: TGTGCCAGCAGCTCCACTAGCGGGGTTTTAGAGACCCAGTACTTC
V gene: TRBV11-3
J gene: TRBJ2-5
D gene: TRBD2
clone size: -

CDR3 protein: CASSLSGTLNEQFF
CDR3 DNA: TGTGCCAGCAGCTTATCGGGGACCCTCAATGAGCAGTTCTTC
V gene: TRBV7-7
J gene: TRBJ2-1
D gene: -
clone size: -

CDR3 protein: CASSLFRGALNEKLFF
CDR3 DNA: TGTGCCAGCAGCTTATTCCGGGGGGCCCTTAATGAAAAACTGTTTTTT
V gene: TRBV7-2
J gene: TRBJ1-4
D gene: -
clone size: -

CDR3 protein: CASSFLGRMIMNTEAFF
CDR3 DNA: TGTGCCAGCAGCTTTCTCGGACGGATGATAATGAACACTGAAGCTTTCTTT
V gene: TRBV7-8
J gene: TRBJ1-1
D gene: -
clone size: -

CDR3 protein: CATSRGGTGIGYGYTF
CDR3 DNA: TGTGCCACCAGCAGAGGAGGGACAGGGATTGGCTATGGCTACACCTTC
V gene: TRBV15
J gene: TRBJ1-2
D gene: TRBD1
clone size: -

CDR3 protein: CASSIDGGLQNSPLHF
CDR3 DNA: TGTGCCAGTAGTATTGATGGGGGGCTACAAAATTCACCCCTCCACTTT
V gene: TRBV19
J gene: TRBJ1-6
D gene: -
clone size: -

CDR3 protein: CASSLEGRYGYTF
CDR3 DNA: TGCGCCAGCAGCTTGGAGGGGCGGTATGGCTACACCTTC
V gene: TRBV5-1
J gene: TRBJ1-2
D gene: -
clone size: -

CDR3 protein: CASSGIGATEAFF
CDR3 DNA: TGCGCCAGCAGCGGGATAGGGGCCACTGAAGCTTTCTTT
V gene: TRBV4-1
J gene: TRBJ1-1
D gene: -
clone size: -

CDR3 protein: CASSLAPGQTEAFF
CDR3 DNA: TGTGCCAGCAGCTTAGCACCGGGACAGACTGAAGCTTTCTTT
V gene: TRBV7-8
J gene: TRBJ1-1
D gene: TRBD1
clone size: -